These T cell receptor beta chains were read from a single sample in a study of blood T cells in healthy people across ages. TCRdb re-derived calls from the 5' RACE reads in MiXCR, one entry per CDR3 protein. Of roughly 1,000,000 distinct CDR3 sequences listed, roughly a quarter are singletons. The sample also formed part of further work on T cells of mothers and their children.

Sequencing was performed on blood. The source of these receptors is a girl aged 2-10 years in good health. CDR3s leave out the opening cysteine and the closing phenylalanine or tryptophan. The order of the fields is V gene, clone size, CDR3 protein. Clone sizes are given selectively: once, few, many, or a class where the clone is expanded.

>TRBV4-1|NA
ASSPTDRAGYT
>TRBV4-1|NA
ASSQDEGLGGYT
>TRBV7-9|NA
ASSSDLGTEQY
>TRBV4-3|few
ASSPAQETGELF
>TRBV3-1|NA
ASSQELATYYNEQF
>TRBV21-1|few
ASSKGYD
>TRBV28|NA
ASSYNTNNQPQH
>TRBV4-2|NA
ASSQERLGDPSSQY
>TRBV12-3/TRBV12-4|few
ASSLALDGELF
>TRBV6-2/TRBV6-3|few
AARLGSTDTQY
>TRBV29-1|NA
SVVSQTGYGYT
>TRBV10-3|NA
AIRMDSYEQY